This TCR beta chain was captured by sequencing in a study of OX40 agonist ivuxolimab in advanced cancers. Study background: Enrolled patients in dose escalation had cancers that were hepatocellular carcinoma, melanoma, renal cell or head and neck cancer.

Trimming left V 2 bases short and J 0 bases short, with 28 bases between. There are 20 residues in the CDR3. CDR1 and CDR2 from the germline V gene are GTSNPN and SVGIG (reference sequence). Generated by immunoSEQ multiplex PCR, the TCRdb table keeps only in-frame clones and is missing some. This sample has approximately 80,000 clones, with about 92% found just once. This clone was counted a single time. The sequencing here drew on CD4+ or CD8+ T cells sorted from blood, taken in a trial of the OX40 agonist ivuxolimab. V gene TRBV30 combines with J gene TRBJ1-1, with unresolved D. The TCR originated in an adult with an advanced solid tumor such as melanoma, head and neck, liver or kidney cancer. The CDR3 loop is CAWSSELVKFSATVNTEAFF. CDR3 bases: TGTGCCTGGAGTAGTGAATTAGTTAAGTTCAGCGCGACTGTGAACACTGAAGCTTTCTTT.